This entry lists 11 T cell receptor beta chains sequenced from one sample in a study of blood T cell repertoires in COVID-19. Libraries were prepared by immunoSEQ multiplex PCR; TCRdb keeps only in-frame clonotypes and omits some of them. The sample holds some 340,000 clones, 70% to 90% seen once. The sample taken for sequencing was PBMCs or T cells enriched from blood (not recorded which). Every receptor here comes from a young woman who had recovered from COVID-19.

The gene calls are TRBV30 and TRBJ1-3; D gene ambiguous. The CDR3 contains 14 residues. Germline lookup yields CDR1 GTSNPN and CDR2 SVGIG (reference sequence). V lost 4 bases to trimming and J lost 3 bases, with 13 bases between them. CDR3 in amino acids: CAWTSEVNGNTIYF. CDR3 nucleotides: TGTGCCTGGACCAGTGAGGTGAATGGAAACACCATATATTTT.

This rearrangement joins TRBV7-3 to TRBJ1-1, with 8 nucleotides matching TRBD1. J was trimmed by 3 bases and V by 5 bases; bases with no gene match: 5. This CDR3 contains 14 residues. Per the germline V gene, CDR1 is SGHTA and CDR2 is FQGTGA. The DNA for the CDR3 is TGTGCCAGCAGCCCGGACAGGGTGGACACTGAAGCTTTCTTT. Its translation: CASSPDRVDTEAFF.

V is TRBV27 and J is TRBJ1-6; D perhaps matches TRBD1 (5 bases). V lost 7 bases and J 9 bases, leaving 28 bases between the germline ends. The CDR3 is 18 residues long. CDR1 is MNHEY and CDR2 is SMNVEV in the germline V gene (reference sequence). As DNA, the CDR3 is TGTGCCAGCATATACCCCTTGGGGTGGGGCCCAAGGGGTTCACCCCTCCACTTT. Protein product: CASIYPLGWGPRGSPLHF.

The rearrangement joins TRBV10-3 to TRBJ2-7, with 7 bases matching TRBD1. The CDR3 spans 16 residues. In germline, CDR1 is ENHRY, CDR2 SYGVKD. With V trimmed by 0 bases and J by 2 bases, 7 bases remained unmatched. Here the CDR3 DNA reads TGTGCCATCAGTGAGTCAGAGGGACAGTGGCCCTACGAGCAGTACTTC. This encodes CAISESEGQWPYEQYF.

The chain joins TRBV18 to TRBJ1-3; possibly TRBD1 for D (5 bases). Germline CDR1 and CDR2: KGHSH and LQKENI. V gave up 2 bases and J gave up 4 bases, with 18 bases separating them. This CDR3 has 17 amino acids. This CDR3 reads CASSPYAAGTLGNTIYF. The DNA of the CDR3 is TGTGCCAGCTCACCATACGCGGCAGGGACTCTGGGAAACACCATATATTTT.

This chain links TRBV2 with TRBJ1-2; D is uncertain. This CDR3 comprises 13 residues. The germline gives CDR1 SNHLY, CDR2 FYNNEI. V lost 6 bases, J lost 0 bases, and 8 bases lay in between. This CDR3 reads CASRETANYGYTF. The CDR3 DNA reads as TGTGCCAGCAGGGAGACGGCTAACTATGGCTACACCTTC.

The genes are TRBV3-1 (or the pseudogene TRBV3-2) and TRBJ1-2; weak D call: TRBD1 (5 bases). This CDR3 has 15 amino acids. Germline CDR1 is LGHDT and CDR2 is YNNKEL (reference sequence). The ends were cut back, 4 bases at V and 7 bases at J, with 19 bases in the middle. The CDR3 reads CASSPQQTEILGYTF. DNA of the CDR3: TGTGCCAGCAGCCCCCAACAGACAGAGATCCTTGGCTACACCTTC.

This chain connects TRBV7-9 to TRBJ1-2; 8 bases match TRBD1. With V trimmed by 1 base and J by 8 bases, 3 bases remained unmatched. Germline assignment: CDR1 SEHNR and CDR2 FQNEAQ (reference sequence). The CDR3 runs to 13 residues. CDR3: CASSLGAGGGYTF. CDR3 sequence (DNA): TGTGCCAGCAGCTTAGGGGCAGGGGGCGGCTACACCTTC.

The rearrangement links TRBV5-6 to TRBJ1-5, with D perhaps TRBD1 (6 bases). V was pared by 1 base and J by 6 bases, with 17 bases between. CDR1 and CDR2 from the germline V gene are SGHDT and YYEEEE. CDR3 length equals 16 residues. CDR3 nucleotides: TGTGCCAGCAGCTTGTATGTGACAGGTGAAAGTCAGCCCCAGCATTTT. This encodes CASSLYVTGESQPQHF.

The chain recombines TRBV25-1 with TRBJ2-7; 9 positions match TRBD2. Germline assignment: CDR1 MGHDK and CDR2 SYGVNS. The CDR3 runs to 15 residues. The junction had 6 bases not matched to a gene; V was cut back by 2 bases and J by 4 bases. The CDR3 region has the DNA TGTGCCAGCAGTGAACCCCCGGGACTAGCTTACGAGCAGTACTTC. This encodes CASSEPPGLAYEQYF.

This CDR3 reads CASSLVPGAEKLFF. The CDR3 coding sequence is TGTGCCAGCAGCTTGGTTCCGGGTGCCGAAAAACTGTTTTTT. This rearrangement joins TRBV5-5 to TRBJ1-4; D is unclear. Between the trimmed V and J ends, which lost 0 bases and 8 bases, there was a span of 11 bases. The CDR3 runs 14 residues. The germline V gene encodes CDR1 SGHKS and CDR2 YYEKEE (reference sequence).